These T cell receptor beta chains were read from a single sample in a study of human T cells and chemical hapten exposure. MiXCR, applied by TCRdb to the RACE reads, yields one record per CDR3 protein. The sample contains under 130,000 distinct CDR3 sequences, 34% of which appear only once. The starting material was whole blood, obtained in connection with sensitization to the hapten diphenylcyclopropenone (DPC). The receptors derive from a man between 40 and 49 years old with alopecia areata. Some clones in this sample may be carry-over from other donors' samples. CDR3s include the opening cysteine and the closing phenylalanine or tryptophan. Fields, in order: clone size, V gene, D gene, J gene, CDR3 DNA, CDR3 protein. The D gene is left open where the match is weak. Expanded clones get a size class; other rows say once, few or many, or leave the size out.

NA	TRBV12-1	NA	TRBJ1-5	TGTGCCAGCAGTTTGAACCGGGACAAAAATCAGCCCCAGCATTTT	CASSLNRDKNQPQHF
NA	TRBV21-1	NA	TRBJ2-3	TGTGCCAGCAGCAATGCGACTAGAGCGGGAGGGGCAGATACGCAGTATTTT	CASSNATRAGGADTQYF
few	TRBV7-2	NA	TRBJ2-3	TGTGCCAGCAGCCCAACCCGGGCTGGTCTTAGCACAGATACGCAGTATTTT	CASSPTRAGLSTDTQYF
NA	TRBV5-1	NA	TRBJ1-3	TGCGCCAGCAGCTTCGAGAACTCTGGAAACACCATATATTTT	CASSFENSGNTIYF
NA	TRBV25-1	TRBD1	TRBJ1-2	TGTGCCAGCAGTGGCTTTGAGGGACAGGGGGCTAGGTATGGTGGCTACACCTTC	CASSGFEGQGARYGGYTF
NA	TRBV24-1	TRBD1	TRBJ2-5	TGTGCCACCAGCAGTTTCCATCCGAGGTCCGGGGACAGGGAGACCCAGTACTTC	CATSSFHPRSGDRETQYF
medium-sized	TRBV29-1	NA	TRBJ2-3	TGCAGCGTTGAACCCGGCAGCCTAGCCACAGATACGCAGTATTTT	CSVEPGSLATDTQYF
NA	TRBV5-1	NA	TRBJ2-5	TGCGCCAGCAGCTTGGTGGGAAACTCAGAGACCCAGTACTTC	CASSLVGNSETQYF
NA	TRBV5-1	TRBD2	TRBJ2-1	TGCGCCAGCAGTTTTTGGGTTAGCGGGAGTGTCTACAATGAGCAGTTCTTC	CASSFWVSGSVYNEQFF
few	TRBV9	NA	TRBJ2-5	TGTGCCAGCAGCGTAGGGACATCCCCGGAGACCCAGTACTTC	CASSVGTSPETQYF
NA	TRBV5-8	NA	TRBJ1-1	TGTGCCAGCAACCCCCGCGCACTCCTGAACACTGAAGCTTTCTTT	CASNPRALLNTEAFF
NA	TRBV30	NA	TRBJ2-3	TGTGCCTGGAGTGTTGGCCCCCCCACAGATACGCAGTATTTT	CAWSVGPPTDTQYF
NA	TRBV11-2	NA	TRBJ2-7	TGTGCCAGCCCTGTGTCGTACGGAGAAACCTACGAGCAGTACTTC	CASPVSYGETYEQYF
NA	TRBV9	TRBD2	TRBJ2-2	TGTGCCAGCAGCGTTTCTAGCGGGATGGGCGCCGGGGAGCTGTTTTTT	CASSVSSGMGAGELFF
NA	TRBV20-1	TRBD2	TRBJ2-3	TGCAGTGCAAGCAATCCGGGACTAGCGGACGATGCGCAGTATTTT	CSASNPGLADDAQYF
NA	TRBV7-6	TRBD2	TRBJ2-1	TGTGCCAGCAGCCTTGGACTAGCGGGAGGGGTGGCTGGGTTCTTC	CASSLGLAGGVAGFF
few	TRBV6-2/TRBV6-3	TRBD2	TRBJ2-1	TGTGCCAGCAGTCCCGGACTAGCGGGAGGGCCTCGAGCGAGAAATGAGCAGTTCTTC	CASSPGLAGGPRARNEQFF
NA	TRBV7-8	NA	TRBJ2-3	TGTGCCAGCAGCTCCATACTAGGGGCAGATACGCAGTATTTT	CASSSILGADTQYF
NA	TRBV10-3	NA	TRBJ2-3	TGTGCCATCAGTGAGTCTGGACATGACACAGATACGCAGTATTTT	CAISESGHDTDTQYF
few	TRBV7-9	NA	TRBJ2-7	TGTGCCAGCAGCCGACAGAGTAGCTCCTACGAGCAGTACTTC	CASSRQSSSYEQYF
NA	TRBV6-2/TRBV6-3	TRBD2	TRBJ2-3	TGTGCCAGCAACGCGGTGGGAGGGCGAGATACGCAGTATTTT	CASNAVGGRDTQYF
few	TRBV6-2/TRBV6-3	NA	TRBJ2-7	TGTGCCAGCAGTTATACGGGAGTATGGGACTACGAGCAGTACTTC	CASSYTGVWDYEQYF
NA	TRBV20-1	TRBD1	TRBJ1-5	TGCAGCGCGGGGACAGGCGGTAGCAATCAGCCCCAGCATTTT	CSAGTGGSNQPQHF
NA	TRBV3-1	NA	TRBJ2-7	TGTGCCAGCAGCCAAGATTTAAGGGGAGCCTCCTACGAGCAGTACTTC	CASSQDLRGASYEQYF
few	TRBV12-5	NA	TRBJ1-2	TGTGCTAGTGGTTTCTCGGGGTCATCTAACTATGGCTACACCTTC	CASGFSGSSNYGYTF
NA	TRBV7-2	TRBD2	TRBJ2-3	TGTGCCAGCAGCCGGACTCGACTAGCGGGAGGCGCCACAGATACGCAGTATTTT	CASSRTRLAGGATDTQYF
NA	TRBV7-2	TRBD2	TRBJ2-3	TGTGCCAGCAGTCTAGGTCTCTGGACTAGCGGGAGAGGAGCAGATACGCAGTATTTT	CASSLGLWTSGRGADTQYF
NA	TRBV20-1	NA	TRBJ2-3	TGCAGTGCTAGTTTCCCCACAGATACGCAGTATTTT	CSASFPTDTQYF
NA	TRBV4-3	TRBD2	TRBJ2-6	TGCGCCAGCAGCCTTAGAGCTTCCGGGACTAGCGGGACCGGGGCCAACGTCCTGACTTTC	CASSLRASGTSGTGANVLTF
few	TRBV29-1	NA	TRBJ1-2	TGCAGCGTTGGGACGGCCCTTGACTATGGCTACACCTTC	CSVGTALDYGYTF
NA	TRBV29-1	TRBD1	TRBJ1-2	TGCAGCGTGGCGGGACAGGGGAGGTATGGCTACACCTTC	CSVAGQGRYGYTF
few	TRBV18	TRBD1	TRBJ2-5	TGTGCCAGCTCGCCTAGACGGACAGGTCAAGAGACCCAGTACTTC	CASSPRRTGQETQYF
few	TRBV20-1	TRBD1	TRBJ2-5	TGCAGTGCTAGATGGGGACAGACAGAGACCCAGTACTTC	CSARWGQTETQYF
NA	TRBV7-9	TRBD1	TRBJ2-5	TGTGCCAGCAGCTGGATCCGGGACAGGGAAGAGACCCAGTACTTC	CASSWIRDREETQYF
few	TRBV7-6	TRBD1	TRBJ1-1	TGTGCCAGCAGCCTTGGACAGGGAAGCACTGAAGCTTTCTTT	CASSLGQGSTEAFF
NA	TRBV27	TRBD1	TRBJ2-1	TGTGCCAGCAGTTTATCGGTTGGGACAGACTACAATGAGCAGTTCTTC	CASSLSVGTDYNEQFF
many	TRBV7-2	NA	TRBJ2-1	TGTGCCAGCAGCCCCTCATACAATGAGCAGTTCTTC	CASSPSYNEQFF
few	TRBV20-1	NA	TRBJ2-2	TGCAGTGCTAGAGTTCTCGGTAATACCGGGGAGCTGTTTTTT	CSARVLGNTGELFF
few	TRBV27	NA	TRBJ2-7	TGTGCCAGCAGTTTAGGGGCCGCCTTTTACGAGCAGTACTTC	CASSLGAAFYEQYF
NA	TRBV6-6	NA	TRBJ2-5	TGTGCCAGCAGAACTCCAAATTGGCAAGAGACCCAGTACTTC	CASRTPNWQETQYF
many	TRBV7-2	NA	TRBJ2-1	TGTGCCAGCAGCTCCTATGGTGAGCAGTTCTTC	CASSSYGEQFF
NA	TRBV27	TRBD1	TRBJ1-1	TGTGCCAGCAGGACTGACAGGGGGCGCTTTTATGAAGCTTTCTTT	CASRTDRGRFYEAFF
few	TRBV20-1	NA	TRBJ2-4	TGCAGCCCCCTTGATCTAGCCAAAAACATTCAGTACTTC	CSPLDLAKNIQYF
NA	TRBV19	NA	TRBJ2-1	TGTGCCAGTAGTATAGTTCGGGGCGTGGGCTACAATGAGCAGTTCTTC	CASSIVRGVGYNEQFF
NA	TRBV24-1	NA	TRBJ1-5	TGTGCCACCAGTGAGGCGGGTCAGCCCCAGCATTTT	CATSEAGQPQHF
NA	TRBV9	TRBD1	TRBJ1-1	TGTGCCAGCAGCGGGACAGGAGCTATGAACACTGAAGCTTTCTTT	CASSGTGAMNTEAFF
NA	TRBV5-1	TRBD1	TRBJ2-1	TGCGCCAGCAGCTTGGCTCAGGGGGACGGGAAGAATGAGCAGTTCTTC	CASSLAQGDGKNEQFF
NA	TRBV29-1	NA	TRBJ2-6	TGCAGCGCGGTGGCGTCCTACTCTGAGGCCAACGTCCTGACTTTC	CSAVASYSEANVLTF
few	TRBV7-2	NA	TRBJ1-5	TGTGCCAGCAGCTTAGAGAAGGGCGCACTAAATCAGCCCCAGCATTTT	CASSLEKGALNQPQHF
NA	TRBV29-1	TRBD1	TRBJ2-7	TGCAGCGAGTGGGACAGGGCGCGATTC	CSEWDRARF
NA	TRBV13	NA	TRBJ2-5	TGTGCCAGCAGCTCTCTTAGCGTCCAAGAGACCCAGTACTTC	CASSSLSVQETQYF
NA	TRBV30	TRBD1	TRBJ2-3	TGTGCCTGTTTCTCGGGACAGATCACAGATACGCAGTATTTT	CACFSGQITDTQYF
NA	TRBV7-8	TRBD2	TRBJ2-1	TGTGCCAGCAGTCGTAGCCCAGCGGGAGCCACCTACAATGAGCAGTTCTTC	CASSRSPAGATYNEQFF